What follows are 6 T cell receptor beta chains derived from one specimen sequenced in a study of shared clonotypes between healthy human individuals. Libraries were prepared by immunoSEQ multiplex PCR; TCRdb keeps only in-frame clonotypes and omits some of them. The sample shows over 1.5 million clones, around 98% of them seen only once. The source material was naive CD4+ T cells sorted from blood. The subset here: CD45RA+ positively selected. The receptors here all came from a man aged 30 to 39 in good health.

V is TRBV28 and J is TRBJ2-7; the D is unclear. The CDR3 has 14 residues. The V and J ends lost 6 bases and 2 bases respectively, with 14 bases between them. CDR1 is MDHEN and CDR2 is SYDVKM in the germline V gene. The CDR3 protein is CASRHYSQAYEQYF. The CDR3, as DNA: TGTGCCAGCAGGCACTATTCCCAGGCCTACGAGCAGTACTTC.

The J gene is TRBJ1-4, the V gene TRBV7-9, with a weak D call TRBD1 (5 bases). Germline V gene lookup returns CDR1 SEHNR and CDR2 FQNEAQ (reference sequence). V was cut by 9 bases and J by 10 bases, with 21 bases left in between. This CDR3 is 14 amino acids long. DNA for the CDR3: TGTGCCAGTCAGCTTACATACGAGGGGCTAAAACTGTTTTTT. This encodes CASQLTYEGLKLFF.

CDR3 nucleotides: TGTGCCATCACTTCGCAGGACTGGGCCGGGGAGCTGTTTTTT. Translating it yields CAITSQDWAGELFF. The J gene is TRBJ2-2, the V gene TRBV10-3; D is perhaps TRBD2 (5 bases). Germline loops: CDR1 ENHRY, CDR2 SYGVKD. The CDR3 extends over 14 amino acids. V was shortened by 7 bases and J by 6 bases, with 15 bases between the two germline ends.

This chain connects TRBV19 to TRBJ2-5; no clear D gene. CDR1 and CDR2 (germline): LNHDA, SQIVND (reference sequence). V dropped 3 bases and J dropped 3 bases, with 8 bases sitting between them. The CDR3 loop spans 13 amino acids. The CDR3 region is CASSISRKETQYF. The CDR3 DNA sequence: TGTGCCAGTAGTATCAGCAGGAAAGAGACCCAGTACTTC.

This clone was found once. The chain uses TRBV9 and TRBJ2-1; D might be TRBD2 (6 bases). Trimming removed 0 bases from V and 9 bases from J, with 16 bases in between. Germline V gives CDR1 SGDLS, CDR2 YYNGEE. This CDR3 contains 15 residues. CDR3 loop: CASSVGGNRQVEQFF. In nucleotides, the CDR3 is TGTGCCAGCAGCGTAGGCGGGAATAGGCAGGTTGAGCAGTTCTTC.

The rearrangement uses TRBV11-2 and TRBJ2-4; a weak D match, TRBD1 (5 bases). This CDR3 contains 13 residues. Trimming took off 3 bases at V and 9 bases at J, with 12 bases between the two ends. Germline V lookup: CDR1 SGHAT, CDR2 FQNNGV. The CDR3 sequence: CASSLGPRGIQYF. The CDR3, as DNA: TGTGCCAGCAGCTTGGGGCCAAGGGGCATTCAGTACTTC.